This T cell receptor (beta chain) was obtained from a study of long-term antiretroviral therapy in people with HIV. Study conclusions and caveats: The study found that diversity rose after ART but stayed below transplant donor controls. ART adherence, viral resistance and therapy changes were not recorded. Controls showed broader CDR3 length ranges than did the HIV repertoires.

Version v3.0 of the immunoSEQ assay ran at survey level. This table comes from immunoSEQ multiplex PCR, and its TCRdb copy is limited to in-frame clones, with some not included. The data contain tens of thousands of clones, about 80% of them seen just once; the ten biggest clones take up approximately 7%. With regard to this clone: Its antigen is unknown.

V lost 0 bases to trimming and J lost 0 bases, with 12 bases between them. This CDR3 is built from 17 residues. The germline gives CDR1 LGHNA, CDR2 YNFKEQ. The sample in question was unsorted PBMCs, obtained 0.3 years after starting antiretroviral therapy. This receptor was identified in a man in his forties with HIV. J is TRBJ1-3 and V is TRBV4-2; possible D gene TRBD1, 5 bases. This CDR3 reads CASSQDSGKFSGNTIYF. The CDR3 DNA sequence: TGTGCCAGCAGCCAAGATTCAGGGAAATTCTCTGGAAACACCATATATTTT.